This T cell receptor beta chain was retrieved from a study of cytomegalovirus exposure and HLA in healthy donors. Study findings and constraints: Using a false discovery rate of 0.05, a later analysis showed that approximately 17,000 TCR beta sequences were associated with HLA alleles. It was about 150 TCR beta chains that were listed as cytomegalovirus-associated. Productive rates of about 87% or about 30% were seen for most TCR beta V segments in an earlier analysis.

In the case of this clone: Its target is unknown.

PCR used 60 Vbeta primers and 13 Jbeta primers. TCRdb keeps only in-frame clones here, not all; method: immunoSEQ multiplex PCR. The table has 25,000 to 30,000 clones, about 66% seen once. V was clipped by 2 bases and J by 5 bases; unmatched bases: 7. Germline CDR1 reads MNHEY; CDR2 reads SVGAGI. The CDR3 covers 16 residues. Sequencing was carried out using PBMCs. This chain joins TRBV6-5 and TRBJ2-2; 8 bases agree with TRBD2. The TCR was taken from a male donor in good health and CMV-seropositive. The CDR3 protein is CASSYAPPGGTGELFF. The CDR3 bases are TGTGCCAGCAGTTACGCCCCCCCGGGGGGGACCGGGGAGCTGTTTTTT.